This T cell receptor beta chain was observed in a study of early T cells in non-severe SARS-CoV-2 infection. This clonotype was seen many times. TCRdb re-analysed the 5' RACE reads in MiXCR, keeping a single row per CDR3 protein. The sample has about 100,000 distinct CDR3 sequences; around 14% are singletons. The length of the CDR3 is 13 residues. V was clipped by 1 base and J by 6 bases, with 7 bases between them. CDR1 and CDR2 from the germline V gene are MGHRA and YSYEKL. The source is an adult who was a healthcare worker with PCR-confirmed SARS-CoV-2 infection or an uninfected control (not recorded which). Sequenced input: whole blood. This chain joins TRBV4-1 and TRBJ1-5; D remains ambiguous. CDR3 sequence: CASSQAWTQPQHF. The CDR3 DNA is TGCGCCAGCAGCCAAGCCTGGACTCAGCCCCAGCATTTT.